This T cell receptor (beta chain) was sequenced during a study of spatial heterogeneity in lung cancer. Each CDR3 protein gets one entry after TCRdb re-called the 5' RACE reads with MiXCR. The table includes a few thousand distinct CDR3 sequences, approximately 30% detected once. A word on this clonotype: Little can be read into the size of this beta chain, an off-target read in a library designed for alpha chains.

As to time point: sample taken at primary tumor resection. Unsorted tumor, nontumor lung tissue or cryopreserved PBMC supplied the whole RNA. The donors were some 70 patients with non-small cell lung cancer that was early-stage and untreated. CDR1 is MNHNS, CDR2 SASEGT, per germline. This CDR3 spans 15 amino acids. V was pared by 4 bases and J by 0 bases, with 3 bases of the junction left unmatched. The chain links TRBV6-1 to TRBJ2-1; 7 bases are a match to TRBD2. The source is a female donor with early-stage non-small cell lung cancer. The sequencing here drew on PBMCs, taken at surgery. The DNA for the CDR3 is TGTGCCAGCAGTGGGCGGGAGAACTCCTACAATGAGCAGTTCTTC. This gives the protein CASSGRENSYNEQFF.